A selection of T cell receptor beta chains follows, all from one sample in a study of T cell responses to AZD1222 COVID-19 vaccine. Sequencing was performed with immunoSEQ multiplex PCR; in TCRdb, only in-frame clones are kept and a portion is missing. The sample lists roughly 66,000 clones; approximately 80% were seen once. The material was peripheral blood, obtained on day 0 of AZD1222 vaccination. The origin of the receptors is an adult in good health. CDR3s include the opening cysteine and the closing phenylalanine or tryptophan. Each record gives: clone size, D gene, V gene, J gene, CDR3 protein, CDR3 DNA. The D gene is left open where the match is weak. Some rows have no size entry. The others give once, few or many, or a class for an expanded clone.

clone size: NA
D gene: NA
V gene: TRBV7-2
J gene: TRBJ1-3
CDR3 protein: CASSLEGLNSGNTIYF
CDR3 DNA: TGTGCCAGCAGCTTAGAAGGACTCAACTCTGGAAACACCATATATTTT

clone size: NA
D gene: TRBD2
V gene: TRBV7-2
J gene: TRBJ2-2
CDR3 protein: CASSLRVTSGTGELFF
CDR3 DNA: TGTGCCAGCAGCTTACGGGTGACTAGCGGGACCGGGGAGCTGTTTTTT

clone size: NA
D gene: NA
V gene: TRBV7-2
J gene: TRBJ2-3
CDR3 protein: CASSSGPRTDTQYF
CDR3 DNA: TGTGCCAGCAGCTCGGGACCCCGCACAGATACGCAGTATTTT

clone size: NA
D gene: NA
V gene: TRBV5-1
J gene: TRBJ1-1
CDR3 protein: CASSLTGRDTEAFF
CDR3 DNA: TGCGCCAGCAGCTTGACAGGGAGGGACACTGAAGCTTTCTTT

clone size: NA
D gene: TRBD1
V gene: TRBV15
J gene: TRBJ1-5
CDR3 protein: CATSRDRGTGNQPQHF
CDR3 DNA: TGTGCCACCAGCCGGGACAGGGGGACTGGCAATCAGCCCCAGCATTTT

clone size: NA
D gene: TRBD1
V gene: TRBV19
J gene: TRBJ2-2
CDR3 protein: CASTPLDRVYTGELFF
CDR3 DNA: TGTGCCAGTACCCCTTTGGACAGGGTATACACCGGGGAGCTGTTTTTT

clone size: NA
D gene: NA
V gene: TRBV12-3/TRBV12-4
J gene: TRBJ1-4
CDR3 protein: CASSPGGEKLFF
CDR3 DNA: TGTGCCAGCAGTCCCGGTGGGGAAAAACTGTTTTTT

clone size: NA
D gene: NA
V gene: TRBV3-1/TRBV3-2
J gene: TRBJ2-1
CDR3 protein: CASSQDWGNSEQFF
CDR3 DNA: TGTGCCAGCAGCCAAGATTGGGGTAATAGTGAGCAGTTCTTC

clone size: NA
D gene: TRBD2
V gene: TRBV4-3
J gene: TRBJ2-3
CDR3 protein: CASSRDSGGADTQYF
CDR3 DNA: TGCGCCAGCAGCCGGGATAGCGGGGGGGCAGATACGCAGTATTTT

clone size: NA
D gene: TRBD1
V gene: TRBV11-3
J gene: TRBJ2-7
CDR3 protein: CASSFVRGLLDPYEQYF
CDR3 DNA: TGTGCCAGCAGCTTCGTAAGGGGGCTGCTCGATCCCTACGAGCAGTACTTC

clone size: few
D gene: NA
V gene: TRBV13
J gene: TRBJ1-1
CDR3 protein: CASSFGGGGTEAFF
CDR3 DNA: TGTGCCAGCAGCTTCGGCGGGGGCGGCACTGAAGCTTTCTTT

clone size: NA
D gene: NA
V gene: TRBV11-3
J gene: TRBJ1-2
CDR3 protein: CASSFAGGGYGYTF
CDR3 DNA: TGTGCCAGCAGCTTCGCGGGGGGCGGCTATGGCTACACCTTC

clone size: NA
D gene: TRBD1
V gene: TRBV9
J gene: TRBJ1-2
CDR3 protein: CASSGRTGFGYTF
CDR3 DNA: TGTGCCAGCAGCGGCCGGACAGGGTTTGGCTACACCTTC

clone size: NA
D gene: NA
V gene: TRBV5-1
J gene: TRBJ1-1
CDR3 protein: CASSYSTANTEAFF
CDR3 DNA: TGCGCCAGCAGCTACTCTACAGCGAACACTGAAGCTTTCTTT

clone size: NA
D gene: NA
V gene: TRBV9
J gene: TRBJ1-2
CDR3 protein: CASSVDGNDNYGYTF
CDR3 DNA: TGTGCCAGCAGCGTAGACGGCAATGATAACTATGGCTACACCTTC

clone size: NA
D gene: NA
V gene: TRBV6-2/TRBV6-3
J gene: TRBJ1-5
CDR3 protein: CASSYTVKGNQPQHF
CDR3 DNA: TGTGCCAGCAGTTATACAGTGAAGGGAAATCAGCCCCAGCATTTT

clone size: NA
D gene: NA
V gene: TRBV2
J gene: TRBJ2-2
CDR3 protein: CASSGAGLAGELFF
CDR3 DNA: TGTGCCAGCAGTGGGGCAGGGTTGGCCGGGGAGCTGTTTTTT

clone size: NA
D gene: NA
V gene: TRBV27
J gene: TRBJ2-7
CDR3 protein: CASSPHGLWAYEQYF
CDR3 DNA: TGTGCCAGCAGTCCCCACGGGTTGTGGGCATACGAGCAGTACTTC

clone size: NA
D gene: TRBD1
V gene: TRBV6-6
J gene: TRBJ1-2
CDR3 protein: CASIRTGELSYGYTF
CDR3 DNA: TGTGCCAGCATTCGGACAGGCGAACTCAGCTATGGCTACACCTTC

clone size: once
D gene: NA
V gene: TRBV28
J gene: TRBJ1-5
CDR3 protein: CASRSAGLEPQHF
CDR3 DNA: TGTGCCAGCAGGTCCGCGGGGCTTGAGCCCCAGCATTTT

clone size: NA
D gene: NA
V gene: TRBV12-3/TRBV12-4
J gene: TRBJ2-3
CDR3 protein: CASRSTDTQYF
CDR3 DNA: TGTGCCAGCAGGAGCACAGATACGCAGTATTTT

clone size: NA
D gene: TRBD2
V gene: TRBV10-3
J gene: TRBJ2-2
CDR3 protein: CAIKLAGARTGELFF
CDR3 DNA: TGTGCCATAAAACTAGCGGGGGCGAGAACCGGGGAGCTGTTTTTT

clone size: NA
D gene: NA
V gene: TRBV27
J gene: TRBJ1-3
CDR3 protein: CASRLISGNTIYF
CDR3 DNA: TGTGCCAGCAGGCTAATCTCTGGAAACACCATATATTTT

clone size: NA
D gene: TRBD1
V gene: TRBV4-1
J gene: TRBJ1-1
CDR3 protein: CASSHEDRGDTEAFF
CDR3 DNA: TGCGCCAGCAGCCACGAAGACAGGGGGGACACTGAAGCTTTCTTT

clone size: once
D gene: TRBD1
V gene: TRBV6-5
J gene: TRBJ1-5
CDR3 protein: CASSLSGGNNQPQHF
CDR3 DNA: TGTGCCAGCAGTCTGTCAGGGGGAAACAATCAGCCCCAGCATTTT

clone size: NA
D gene: NA
V gene: TRBV6-6
J gene: TRBJ1-1
CDR3 protein: CASSRETDLNTEAFF
CDR3 DNA: TGTGCCAGCAGTAGGGAGACAGACCTGAACACTGAAGCTTTCTTT

clone size: NA
D gene: TRBD1
V gene: TRBV28
J gene: TRBJ1-1
CDR3 protein: CASSPGQMNTEAFF
CDR3 DNA: TGTGCCAGCAGTCCGGGACAGATGAACACTGAAGCTTTCTTT

clone size: NA
D gene: NA
V gene: TRBV5-8
J gene: TRBJ1-5
CDR3 protein: CASSLVRGHGQPQHF
CDR3 DNA: TGTGCCAGCAGCTTGGTGAGGGGACATGGTCAGCCCCAGCATTTT

clone size: NA
D gene: TRBD2
V gene: TRBV5-6
J gene: TRBJ2-5
CDR3 protein: CASSRQLAGEETQYF
CDR3 DNA: TGTGCCAGCAGCCGGCAACTAGCGGGGGAGGAGACCCAGTACTTC

clone size: NA
D gene: TRBD1
V gene: TRBV5-4
J gene: TRBJ2-7
CDR3 protein: CASSHTGTAYEQYF
CDR3 DNA: TGTGCCAGCAGCCATACCGGGACAGCCTACGAGCAGTACTTC

clone size: NA
D gene: NA
V gene: TRBV24-1
J gene: TRBJ2-3
CDR3 protein: CATSGRGAADTQYF
CDR3 DNA: TGTGCCACCAGTGGCAGGGGGGCTGCAGATACGCAGTATTTT

clone size: NA
D gene: TRBD2
V gene: TRBV7-3
J gene: TRBJ2-3
CDR3 protein: CASSLGPLAGVTDTQYF
CDR3 DNA: TGTGCCAGCAGCTTAGGGCCCTTAGCGGGGGTAACAGATACGCAGTATTTT

clone size: NA
D gene: NA
V gene: TRBV7-8
J gene: TRBJ2-2
CDR3 protein: CASSLNAGPTGELFF
CDR3 DNA: TGTGCCAGCAGCTTAAACGCGGGACCCACCGGGGAGCTGTTTTTT

clone size: NA
D gene: NA
V gene: TRBV6-6
J gene: TRBJ2-1
CDR3 protein: CASSHPPADEQFF
CDR3 DNA: TGTGCCAGCAGTCATCCCCCCGCAGATGAGCAGTTCTTC

clone size: NA
D gene: NA
V gene: TRBV15
J gene: TRBJ2-5
CDR3 protein: CATSRDRGETQYF
CDR3 DNA: TGTGCCACCAGCAGAGATAGGGGCGAGACCCAGTACTTC

clone size: NA
D gene: NA
V gene: TRBV7-9
J gene: TRBJ1-2
CDR3 protein: CASRRTRDSGYTF
CDR3 DNA: TGTGCCAGCAGAAGGACCCGGGACTCTGGCTACACCTTC

clone size: NA
D gene: TRBD1
V gene: TRBV2
J gene: TRBJ1-1
CDR3 protein: CASSAQTGTENTEAFF
CDR3 DNA: TGTGCCAGCAGTGCTCAAACCGGGACAGAGAACACTGAAGCTTTCTTT

clone size: NA
D gene: TRBD1
V gene: TRBV19
J gene: TRBJ1-2
CDR3 protein: CASTYSRDRGNYGYTF
CDR3 DNA: TGTGCCAGTACATACTCCCGGGACAGGGGAAACTATGGCTACACCTTC

clone size: NA
D gene: TRBD2
V gene: TRBV7-6
J gene: TRBJ2-7
CDR3 protein: CASSPMAGGDYEQYF
CDR3 DNA: TGTGCCAGCAGCCCCATGGCGGGGGGGGACTACGAGCAGTACTTC

clone size: NA
D gene: NA
V gene: TRBV6-1
J gene: TRBJ1-6
CDR3 protein: CASSEGKSPLHF
CDR3 DNA: TGTGCCAGCAGTGAGGGCAAGTCACCCCTCCACTTT

clone size: NA
D gene: NA
V gene: TRBV5-1
J gene: TRBJ1-6
CDR3 protein: CASSQGRDYNSPLHF
CDR3 DNA: TGCGCCAGCAGCCAGGGACGGGACTATAATTCACCCCTCCACTTT

clone size: medium-sized
D gene: NA
V gene: TRBV7-2
J gene: TRBJ1-3
CDR3 protein: CASSWRTEGNTIYF
CDR3 DNA: TGTGCCAGCAGCTGGAGGACAGAAGGAAACACCATATATTTT